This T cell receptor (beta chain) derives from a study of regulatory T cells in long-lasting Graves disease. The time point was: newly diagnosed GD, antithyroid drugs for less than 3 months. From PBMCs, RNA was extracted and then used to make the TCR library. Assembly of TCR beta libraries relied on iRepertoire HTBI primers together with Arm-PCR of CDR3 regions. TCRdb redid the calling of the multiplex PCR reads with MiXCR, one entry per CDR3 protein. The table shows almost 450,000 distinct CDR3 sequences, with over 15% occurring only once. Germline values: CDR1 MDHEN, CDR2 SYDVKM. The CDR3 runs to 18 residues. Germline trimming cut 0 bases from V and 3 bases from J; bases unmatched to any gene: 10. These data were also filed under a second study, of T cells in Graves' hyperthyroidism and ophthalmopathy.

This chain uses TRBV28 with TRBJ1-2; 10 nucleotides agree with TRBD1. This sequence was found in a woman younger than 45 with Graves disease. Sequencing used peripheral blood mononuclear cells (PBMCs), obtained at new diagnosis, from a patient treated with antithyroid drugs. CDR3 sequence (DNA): TGTGCCAGCAGTTTATGGGACCTCCGGGACAGGGGTGACTATGGCTACACCTTC. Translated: CASSLWDLRDRGDYGYTF.